These 13 T cell receptor beta chains share one sample of origin, sequenced in a study of T cell responses to AZD1222 COVID-19 vaccine. This table comes from immunoSEQ multiplex PCR, and its TCRdb copy is limited to in-frame clones, with some not included. Among tens of thousands of clones listed, 89% were seen once. Sequencing was performed on peripheral blood, taken 28 days after the second AZD1222 dose. All receptors come from an adult who received the AZD1222 COVID-19 vaccine.

The chain is built from TRBV6-5 and TRBJ1-6, with TRBD1 identical over 7 bases. Trimming at V came to 7 bases and at J to 7 bases, leaving 7 bases not matched to a gene. Germline V lookup: CDR1 MNHEY, CDR2 SVGAGI. The CDR3 consists of 14 residues. CDR3 in amino acids: CASTQDRANSPLHF. The DNA of the CDR3 is TGTGCCAGCACCCAAGACAGGGCCAATTCACCCCTCCACTTT.

This chain uses TRBV19 with TRBJ2-1, with a possible D match to TRBD2 (6 bases). The germline V gene encodes CDR1 LNHDA and CDR2 SQIVND (reference sequence). The CDR3 is made up of 15 amino acids. V lost 4 bases and J 5 bases, leaving 15 bases between the germline ends. The DNA for the CDR3 is TGTGCCAGTAGTAGGCGGGTAGCGGCTGACAATGAGCAGTTCTTC. Translated: CASSRRVAADNEQFF. Full variable domain (rest looked up from reference TRBV19 and TRBJ2-1): DGGITQSPKYLFRKEGQNVTLSCEQNLNHDAMYWYRQDPGQGLRLIYYSQIVNDFQKGDIAEGYSVSREKKESFPLTVTSAQKNPTAFYLCASSRRVAADNEQFFGPGTRLTVL.

The chain joins TRBV7-9 to TRBJ1-4, with D possibly being TRBD1 (5 bases). The CDR3 spans 14 residues. Trimming took off 4 bases at V and 5 bases at J, with 11 bases between the two ends. Germline loops: CDR1 SEHNR, CDR2 FQNEAQ (reference sequence). CDR3 sequence: CASSSRDGNEKLFF. CDR3 DNA: TGTGCCAGCAGCTCCCGGGACGGAAATGAAAAACTGTTTTTT.

V and J are TRBV27 and TRBJ2-1; D is perhaps TRBD1 or TRBD2 (6 bases each). The germline V and J ends were trimmed by 8 bases and 9 bases, with 26 bases remaining between them. From germline, CDR1 is MNHEY and CDR2 SMNVEV (reference sequence). This CDR3 is built from 16 residues. The CDR3 DNA is TGTGCCAGCCTTCAACCGAGGGGGAGGTTCGTGGGTGAGCAGTTCTTC. Its translation is CASLQPRGRFVGEQFF.

The chain combines TRBV6-5 with TRBJ2-1; 7 bases line up with TRBD2. The CDR3 runs to 16 residues. CDR1 is MNHEY and CDR2 is SVGAGI in the germline V gene. J lost 0 bases, V lost 2 bases, and 4 bases had no gene match. The CDR3 nucleotides read TGTGCCAGCAGTTACCGCGGCGGGGGCTCCTACAATGAGCAGTTCTTC. This codes for CASSYRGGGSYNEQFF.

This clone was observed a few times. The chain is built from TRBV5-1 and TRBJ2-7; D remains unclear. V was pared by 0 bases and J by 4 bases, with 8 bases between. Per germline, CDR1 SGHRS and CDR2 YFSETQ. There are 13 residues in the CDR3. The CDR3 is CASSLVAGYEQYV. In DNA form, the CDR3 reads TGCGCCAGCAGCTTGGTGGCAGGATACGAGCAGTACGTC.

The chain combines TRBV27 with TRBJ2-3; D may be TRBD1 or TRBD2 (5 bases each). The CDR3 totals 14 residues. Germline values: CDR1 MNHEY, CDR2 SMNVEV (reference sequence). Trimming took off 3 bases at V and 4 bases at J, with 11 bases between the two ends. The CDR3 DNA sequence: TGTGCCAGCAGTTTTGGGGGTCCGGCAGATACGCAGTATTTT. This codes for CASSFGGPADTQYF.

The chain uses TRBV6-1 and TRBJ2-3; TRBD2 matches at 11 bases. CDR1 is MNHNS, CDR2 SASEGT, per germline. V trimming: 4 bases; J trimming: 2 bases; junction bases outside the gene matches: 5. This CDR3 is 16 amino acids long. CDR3 nucleotide sequence: TGTGCCAGCAGTGCCCTAGCGGGGGGCGACACAGATACGCAGTATTTT. This encodes CASSALAGGDTDTQYF.

The genes are TRBV3-1 (or the pseudogene TRBV3-2) and TRBJ2-1, with D possibly TRBD2 on 6 matching bases. In germline, CDR1 is LGHDT, CDR2 YNNKEL (reference sequence). The CDR3 runs 13 residues. With 4 bases removed from V and 10 bases from J, the gap between germline ends came to 14 bases. In DNA, the CDR3 is TGTGCCAGCAGCCCCCCCGGGCTAGCGGAGCAGTTCTTC. Translated: CASSPPGLAEQFF.

The chain links TRBV24-1 to TRBJ2-2; 7 bases are shared with TRBD1. CDR1 KGHDR and CDR2 SFDVKD come from the germline V gene. CDR3 length: 16 amino acids. V trimming: 0 bases; J trimming: 2 bases; junction bases outside the gene matches: 2. The CDR3 loop reads CATSDLRQGNTGELFF. In nucleotides, the CDR3 is TGTGCCACCAGTGATTTGAGACAGGGTAACACCGGGGAGCTGTTTTTT.

The chain couples TRBV4-3 to TRBJ1-2; D is undetermined. With 1 base removed from V and 3 bases from J, the gap between germline ends came to 12 bases. The CDR3 loop spans 15 amino acids. Per the germline V gene, CDR1 is LGHNA and CDR2 is YSLEER. The CDR3 DNA sequence: TGCGCCAGCAGCCAAGTTGGGCAACCCTACTATGGCTACACCTTC. It translates to CASSQVGQPYYGYTF.

The CDR3 spells CASSLRGTGELFF. The CDR3 DNA follows: TGTGCCAGCAGCTTACGGGGGACCGGGGAGCTGTTTTTT. This chain links TRBV7-6 with TRBJ2-2; tentatively, D is TRBD2 (6 bases). The CDR3 sequence is 13 residues long. V was trimmed by 2 bases and J by 5 bases, leaving 6 bases between them. CDR1 is SGHVS, CDR2 FNYEAQ, per germline. The full variable domain, its missing parts supplied by reference TRBV7-6 and TRBJ2-2, is GAGVSQSPRYKVTKRGQDVALRCDPISGHVSLYWYRQALGQGPEFLTYFNYEAQQDKSGLPNDRFSAERPEGSISTLTIQRTEQRDSAMYRCASSLRGTGELFFGEGSRLTVL.

The J gene is TRBJ1-3, the V gene TRBV5-4; possibly TRBD1 for D (5 bases). V was pared by 3 bases and J by 0 bases, with 10 bases between. Germline CDR1 and CDR2: SGHNT and YYREEE (reference sequence). This CDR3 spans 15 amino acids. The CDR3 loop reads CASSWGGFSGNTIYF. The CDR3 bases are TGTGCCAGCAGCTGGGGCGGTTTCTCTGGAAACACCATATATTTT.